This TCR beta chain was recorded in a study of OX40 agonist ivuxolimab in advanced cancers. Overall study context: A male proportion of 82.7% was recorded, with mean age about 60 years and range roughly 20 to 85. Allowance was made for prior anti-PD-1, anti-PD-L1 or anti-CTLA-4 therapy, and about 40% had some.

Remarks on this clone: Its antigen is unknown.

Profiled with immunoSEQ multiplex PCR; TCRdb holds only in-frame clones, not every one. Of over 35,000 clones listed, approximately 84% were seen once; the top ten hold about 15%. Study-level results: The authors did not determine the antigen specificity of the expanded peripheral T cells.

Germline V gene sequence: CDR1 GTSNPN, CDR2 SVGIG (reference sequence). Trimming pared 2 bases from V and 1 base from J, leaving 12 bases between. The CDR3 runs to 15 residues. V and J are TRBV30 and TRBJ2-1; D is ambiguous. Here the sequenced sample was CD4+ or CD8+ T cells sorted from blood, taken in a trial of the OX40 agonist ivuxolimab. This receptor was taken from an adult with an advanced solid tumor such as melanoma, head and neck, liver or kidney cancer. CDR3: CAWSWGEGSYNEQFF. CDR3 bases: TGTGCCTGGAGTTGGGGTGAAGGATCCTACAATGAGCAGTTCTTC.